This T cell receptor (beta chain) is drawn from a study of CD8 T cells in Susac syndrome (dated by TCRdb to between 2018 and 2020). Looking at the study overall: The study used repertoire sequencing to test whether antigen drove CD8+ T cell activation and differentiation in Susac syndrome.

Peripheral blood CD8+ and CD4+ T cells from healthy donors, Susac syndrome patients and multiple sclerosis patients were profiled using high-throughput TCR beta sequencing. The multiple sclerosis controls were treatment-naive patients whose relapsing-remitting disease, either stable or active, fulfilled the revised McDonald criteria. Bulk CD8+ and CD4+ T cells were purified magnetically by negative isolation, whereas CD8+ TEMRA cells were enriched by FACS. Blood was drawn into EDTA tubes, processed within 24 hours, and PBMCs were isolated by density gradient centrifugation. PBMCs intended for TCR sequencing were cryopreserved in liquid nitrogen and were subsequently thawed in a 37 degrees C water bath. The sorted or isolated CD4+, CD8+ and CD8+ TEMRA cells reached a purity of at least 90%. As concerns this clonotype: Its antigen is currently not known. Base qualities are missing; no much larger clone stands one base away.

The paper as a whole reports these results and caveats: The number of individuals in the TCR sequencing and HLA analysis was recognized as being relatively small.

In the germline V gene (reference sequence), CDR1 corresponds to LGHDT and CDR2 to YNNKEL. The CDR3 starts with the cysteine, ends with the phenylalanine, and has 16 residues. Just CDR3 DNA is preserved here, 48 bases in frame from base 1. The V end loses 6 bases and the J end loses 2 bases, and a stretch of 18 bases separates them. RNA was extracted with the RNeasy kit and roughly 0.45 to 1 ug was reverse transcribed using random hexamers. The immunoSEQ multiplex PCR assay, which covers 54 Vbeta and 13 Jbeta segments, was used to amplify TCR beta CDR3 regions. Bias from PCR amplification was corrected by using a synthetic template baseline for primer optimization and for computational correction. As for how the authors treated the data: Reads were annotated to V, D and J genes according to IMGT and were analyzed with immunoSEQ Analyzer, with only productive sequences retained. To calculate clonality, Shannon entropy was normalized by log2 of the number of productive unique sequences and then subtracted from one. For each patient and control, public and private clones were evaluated within the 100 most prevalent clones. Clones were defined as Susac-specific if absent from the healthy and MS cohorts, from around 1,100 published viral clones and from other ImmuneACCESS disease sequences. Using fastp trimming at Q25 and MiXCR clonotype assembly, TCRdb reanalyzed the public sequencing data and kept in-frame beta chains. Rows with a matching CDR3 protein are joined into one entry that keeps the most common DNA and genes. In this record, the V and J calls reflect TCRdb's handling and not the investigators' own analysis. This sample holds around 180,000 distinct CDR3 sequences; around 93% were observed only once. The ten top clones hold approximately 0.094% of the sample.

This sequence was found in a human donor with multiple sclerosis. The sample taken for sequencing was CD4+ T cells from PBMCs. The chain joins TRBV3-1 to TRBJ2-3; TRBD2 is a weak D gene call, 7 bases matching. The nucleotide sequence reads TGTGCCAGCAGGGGAGGGACACCTTACCACACAGATACGCAGTATTTT. Its translation reads: CASRGGTPYHTDTQYF.